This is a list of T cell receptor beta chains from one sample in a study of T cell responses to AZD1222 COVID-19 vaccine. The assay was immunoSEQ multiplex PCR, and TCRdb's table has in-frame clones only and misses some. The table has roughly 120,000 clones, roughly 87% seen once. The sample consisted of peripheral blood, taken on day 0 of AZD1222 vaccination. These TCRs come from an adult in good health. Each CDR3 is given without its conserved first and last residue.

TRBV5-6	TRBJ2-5	ASTKLMEKTQY
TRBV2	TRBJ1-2	ASSTSDLGQGYGYT
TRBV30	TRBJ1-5	AWSARDFNQPQH
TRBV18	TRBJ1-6	ASSPGDRVGYSPLH
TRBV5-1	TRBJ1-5	ASSLGAGGSNQPQH
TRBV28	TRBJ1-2	ASSWGGGGPYGYT
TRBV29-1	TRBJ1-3	SARGGLGNTIY
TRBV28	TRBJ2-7	ASSLSLTGSYEQY
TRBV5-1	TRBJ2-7	ASSWGHGTGTEQY
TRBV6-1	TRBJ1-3	ASSELSAGTGPLNTIY
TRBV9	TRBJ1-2	ASSPQQGVGNGYT
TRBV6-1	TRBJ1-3	ASSEGQGVAGNTIY
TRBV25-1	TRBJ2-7	ASSEWGTERHRDEQY
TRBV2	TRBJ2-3	ASSAVASGGARTQY
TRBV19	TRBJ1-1	ASKHDTEAF
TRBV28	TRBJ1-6	ASSLNSPLH
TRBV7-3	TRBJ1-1	ASSLKGQGHTEAF
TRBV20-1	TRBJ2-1	SAPLNEQF
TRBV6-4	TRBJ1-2	ASSDRFDGRKGYT
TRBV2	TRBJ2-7	ASTTGSEQY
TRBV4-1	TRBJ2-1	ASSPESSYNEQF
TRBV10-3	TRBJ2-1	AISESTRGVEQF
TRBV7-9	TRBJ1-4	ASSLMGAQGEKLF
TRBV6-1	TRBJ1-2	ASSEVGADYGYT
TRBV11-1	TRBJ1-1	ASSPARDWTEAF
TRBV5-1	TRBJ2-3	ASSLQAVFTDTQY
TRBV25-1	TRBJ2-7	ASRSQSYEQY
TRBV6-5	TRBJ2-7	ASSKQGFGNEQY
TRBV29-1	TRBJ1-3	SVEDPWTRNTIY
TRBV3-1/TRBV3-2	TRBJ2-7	ASSPQTGRFTFYEQY
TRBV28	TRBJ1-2	ASSRSGKRDDGYT
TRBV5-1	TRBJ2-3	ASSSRGGSTDTQY